This T cell receptor beta chain was sequenced during a study of beta chain features in type 1 diabetes. Concerning this clone itself: No antigen is known for it.

Findings of the study overall: All four CD4+ subsets of Type 1 diabetes patients contained TCRB CDR3s that were moderately but significantly shorter.

This CDR3 is built from 15 residues. Germline CDR1 and CDR2: SEHNR and FQNEAQ (reference sequence). V dropped 4 bases and J dropped 6; count of bases not matched to a gene: 5. The study reverse transcribed the entire isolated RNA, so it sequenced expressed TCRB transcripts. Samples of naive, central memory and regulatory T cells yielded a mean of around 3.8 million reads. TCRdb's table, derived via immunoSEQ multiplex PCR, lists solely in-frame clones and lacks some. The sample lists about 410,000 clones, approximately 14% occurring once. Staining for CD45RO/CCR7/CD25/CD127/CD95/CD27 allowed sorting of CD4+ naive, central memory, regulatory and stem cell-like memory cells.

The sequenced sample was naive CD4+ T cells from blood. This clonotype was sampled from a man in his thirties or forties in good health. The chain has TRBV7-9 and TRBJ2-1; 11 bases agree with TRBD1. CDR3 in amino acids: CASSSTGTGGNEQFF. CDR3 coding DNA: TGTGCCAGCAGCTCAACCGGGACAGGGGGCAATGAGCAGTTCTTC.